This is a list of T cell receptor beta chains from one sample in a study of T cells in Graves' hyperthyroidism and ophthalmopathy. TCRdb re-called the multiplex PCR reads through MiXCR, storing one row per CDR3 protein. The sample contains about 160,000 distinct CDR3 sequences, roughly 9.4% of which appear only once. Sequenced: blood. These receptor sequences come from a woman between 18 and 29 years old with Graves' hyperthyroidism that later progressed to Graves' ophthalmopathy. Both conserved end residues are part of each CDR3. The D gene is left open where the match is weak. Clone sizes are given selectively: once, few, many, or a class where the clone is expanded.

v_gene	abundance	d_gene	j_gene	CDR3nt	CDR3aa
TRBV14	few	TRBD1	TRBJ1-2	TGTGCCAGCAGCCTTCGACCCGGACAGGGTCATGGCTACACCTTC	CASSLRPGQGHGYTF
TRBV5-6	many	-	TRBJ2-6	TGTGCCAGCAGCTTCGGAGGGGGCGGTGGGGCCAACGTCCTGACTTTC	CASSFGGGGGANVLTF
TRBV3-1	many	-	TRBJ2-1	TGTGCCAGCAGCCAAGAAAGGGACTTATACAATGAGCAGTTCTTC	CASSQERDLYNEQFF
TRBV12-3/TRBV12-4	many	-	TRBJ1-5	TGTGCCAGTTCGCCCGGGACCCCACAAGAACAGCCCCAGCATTTT	CASSPGTPQEQPQHF
TRBV6-1	-	TRBD2	TRBJ2-7	TGTGCCAGCAGTGAACATAGCGGGAGGGGGGAGCAGTACTTC	CASSEHSGRGEQYF
TRBV27	many	-	TRBJ2-7	TGTGCCAGCAGGGGCGCAGACTCCTACGAGCAGTACTTC	CASRGADSYEQYF
TRBV29-1	few	-	TRBJ1-1	TGCAGCGTCCCCCTGCTAGGGGTTGAAGCTTTCTTT	CSVPLLGVEAFF
TRBV6-1	many	-	TRBJ2-3	TGTGCCGTCAGGGGGAGGCCTACAGATACGCAGTATTTT	CAVRGRPTDTQYF
TRBV7-9	many	TRBD1	TRBJ2-5	TGTGCCAGCAGCTTAGTAACAGGGGGTGCTGTGTACTTC	CASSLVTGGAVYF
TRBV27	many	-	TRBJ2-7	TGTGCCAGCAGTTGGGGGGGCCCACCCTACGAGCAGTACTTC	CASSWGGPPYEQYF
TRBV4-2	few	-	TRBJ2-5	TGTGCCAGCAGCCAAGCGGGGGCCAAGGGGGGGATGGAGACCCAGTACTTC	CASSQAGAKGGMETQYF
TRBV28	many	-	TRBJ2-7	TGTGCCAGCAGTTTAAAACCCTACGAGCAGTACTTC	CASSLKPYEQYF
TRBV28	few	TRBD1	TRBJ2-7	TGTGCCTGCAGCCTGACAGGGGGCTACGAGCAGTACTTC	CACSLTGGYEQYF
TRBV9	-	-	TRBJ1-2	TGTGCCAGCAGCGAGAGGGGTGTGGGCGGCTACACCTTC	CASSERGVGGYTF
TRBV6-1	-	-	TRBJ1-2	TGTGCCAGCAGTCCGGAAAGGGTATTCGGTTATGGCCACACCTTC	CASSPERVFGYGHTF
TRBV12-3/TRBV12-4	many	-	TRBJ2-3	TGTGCCAGCAGTTTACAGGGGGGTGCAGATACGCAGTATTTT	CASSLQGGADTQYF
TRBV12-3/TRBV12-4	many	-	TRBJ1-1	TGTGCCAGCAGCCACGAAATGGTTGCGGGGATGAACACTGAAGCTTTCTTT	CASSHEMVAGMNTEAFF
TRBV20-1	-	-	TRBJ1-6	TGCAGTGCTCGGTGGGGTAGCTCCTATAATTCACCCCTCCACTTT	CSARWGSSYNSPLHF
TRBV5-8	many	-	TRBJ1-1	TGTGCCAGCAGGTCGGACATCGGGGGAACTGAAGCTTTCTTT	CASRSDIGGTEAFF
TRBV9	many	-	TRBJ2-2	TGTGCCAGCAGCGTAGGGTCTGGGGGCAACACCGGGGAGCTGTTTTTT	CASSVGSGGNTGELFF
TRBV18	-	TRBD1	TRBJ1-1	TGTGCCAGCTCACCACCCGGACAGGTGACCACTGAAGCTTTCTTT	CASSPPGQVTTEAFF
TRBV15	many	TRBD2	TRBJ2-2	TGTGCCACCAGCAGACGGGGACTAGAAGGAACCGGGGAGCTGTTTTTT	CATSRRGLEGTGELFF
TRBV6-1	many	-	TRBJ1-5	TGTGCCAGCAGCCCGGACGGGGGCAATCAGCCCCAGCATTTT	CASSPDGGNQPQHF
TRBV11-2	many	TRBD2	TRBJ2-7	TGTGCCAGCAGCTTTAGCGGGCAGGGCGAGCAGTACTTC	CASSFSGQGEQYF
TRBV6-4	few	TRBD1	TRBJ2-1	TGTGCCAGCAGTGAATCAGGGGGCGTCGATGAGCAGTTCTTC	CASSESGGVDEQFF
TRBV7-2	many	TRBD2	TRBJ2-1	TGTGCCAGCAGCTTAGGGGCTAGCGGGTTTGATGAGCAGTTCTTC	CASSLGASGFDEQFF
TRBV28	many	-	TRBJ2-5	TGTGCCAGCAGTTTATTGGGACACAATACCCAAGGGACCCAGTACTTC	CASSLLGHNTQGTQYF
TRBV4-1	-	-	TRBJ1-1	TGCGCCAGCAGAGGGAGGGGCGAAACTGAGAACACTGAAGCTTTCTTT	CASRGRGETENTEAFF
TRBV2	many	-	TRBJ1-4	TGTGCCAGCAGTGAGGGCATCTGGACAGATGAAAAACTGTTTTTT	CASSEGIWTDEKLFF
TRBV10-3	few	-	TRBJ2-2	TGTGCCATCAGCACTCTGACGGGGGCCGGGGAGCTGTTTTTT	CAISTLTGAGELFF
TRBV18	-	-	TRBJ1-2	TGTGCCAGCTCACCTCAAGAGGTGGTCTATGGCTACACCTTC	CASSPQEVVYGYTF
TRBV7-8	few	-	TRBJ2-7	TGTGCCAGCAGCTTATTTACGGGGGAGGCCGAGCAGTACTTC	CASSLFTGEAEQYF
TRBV6-2/TRBV6-3	-	-	TRBJ1-3	TGTGCCAGCAGACCCAGGGAAACGGGAAACACCATATATTTT	CASRPRETGNTIYF
TRBV11-2	few	-	TRBJ2-5	TGTGCCAGCAGCCGGCTCCCGGTTGAGACCCAGTACTTC	CASSRLPVETQYF
TRBV11-1	many	-	TRBJ1-1	TGTGCCAGCAGCTTAGCGGCCCAGGGGAGCACTGAAGCTTTCTTT	CASSLAAQGSTEAFF
TRBV10-3	many	TRBD2	TRBJ2-3	TGTGCCATCAAAATGTCTAGCGGGAGCACAGATACGCAGTATTTT	CAIKMSSGSTDTQYF
TRBV29-1	many	-	TRBJ2-1	TGCAGCGTTTTCCAGCTAAATGAGCAGTTCTTC	CSVFQLNEQFF
TRBV28	many	-	TRBJ2-7	TGTGCCAGCAGTTTCCAACGCCAACGGAACGAGCAGTACTTC	CASSFQRQRNEQYF
TRBV27	many	-	TRBJ2-1	TGTGCCAGCAGCTATCGGAGGGCCCCTAAGGAACATGAGCAGTTCTTC	CASSYRRAPKEHEQFF
TRBV10-3	many	TRBD2	TRBJ2-1	TGTGCCATCAGGGGTAGCGGGAGGAACTCCTACAATGAGCAGTTCTTC	CAIRGSGRNSYNEQFF